This TCR beta chain was captured by sequencing in a study of T cell changes during pregnancy in multiple sclerosis. With regard to this clone: At one end, the junction sequence differs from germline, possibly due to a read error.

Generated by immunoSEQ multiplex PCR, the TCRdb table keeps only in-frame clones and is missing some. The data contain some 40,000 clones, approximately 91% of them singletons. The CDR3 totals 13 residues. The germline V gene has CDR1 MGHDK and CDR2 SYGVNS. The receptor comes from a female donor with multiple sclerosis, enrolled in a pregnancy study. Specimen: CD4+ T cells from peripheral blood mononuclear cells, collected in the first trimester of pregnancy. This chain uses TRBV25-1 with TRBJ2-3; the D gene is possibly TRBD2 (6 bases). CDR3 sequence: CASSWDWRDAQYF. The CDR3 DNA is TGTGCCAGCAGTTGGGACTGGCGAGATGCGCAGTATTTT.